These 9 T cell receptor beta chains originate from one sample sequenced in a study of blood T cell repertoires in COVID-19 (dated by TCRdb to 2018 to 2021). The library was produced with the immunoSEQ multiplex PCR assay. What TCRdb holds here is the immuneACCESS table cut down to in-frame rearrangements. Part of the clones is not present; checked against another copy, under half of the missing clones reflect an unresolved V gene, and the others are unexplained. The sample records 35,000 to 45,000 clones, 85% to 95% of which are singletons. The ten top clones hold approximately 8.3% of the sample. The sample was peripheral blood. The source is a man in his fifties with active COVID-19.

The chain has TRBV24-1 and TRBJ2-5, with TRBD1 matching over 12 bases. V was pared by 5 bases and J by 5 bases, with 11 bases of the junction left unmatched. Germline CDR1 reads KGHDR; CDR2 reads SFDVKD. The CDR3 totals 17 residues. The CDR3 is CATSVWGGQGAEETQYF. The CDR3 DNA sequence: TGTGCCACCAGTGTTTGGGGGGGACAGGGGGCAGAGGAGACCCAGTACTTC.

The DNA for the CDR3 is TGTGCCAGCAGGACCCGGGGCGGAGGGGAAAAACTGTTTTTT. This encodes CASRTRGGGEKLFF. The chain uses TRBV6-5 and TRBJ1-4; maybe TRBD1 (5 bases). Germline V gene lookup returns CDR1 MNHEY and CDR2 SVGAGI. The CDR3 length is 14 residues. V lost 6 bases, J lost 8 bases, and 16 bases lay in between.

On this clone itself: Its ends do not fully match the called genes, so a read error is possible. V gene TRBV5-1 combines with J gene TRBJ2-3; 9 bases map to TRBD2. CDR1 SGHRS and CDR2 YFSETQ come from the germline V gene. CDR3 size: 13 residues. The CDR3 here is CASSLGGGGNLDF. The CDR3, as DNA: TGCGCCAGCAGCTTGGGCGGGGGGGGTAATTTGGATTTT.

This chain joins TRBV19 and TRBJ1-1, with TRBD1 matching 9 bases. The germline V gene encodes CDR1 LNHDA and CDR2 SQIVND (reference sequence). V trimming: 7 bases; J trimming: 4 bases; junction bases outside the gene matches: 7. The CDR3 extends over 14 amino acids. CDR3 residues: CASMDRGLSTEAFF. The DNA for the CDR3 is TGTGCCAGTATGGACAGGGGATTGAGCACTGAAGCTTTCTTT.

The chain combines TRBV10-3 with TRBJ2-7, with 8 bases identical to TRBD1. The CDR3 has 14 amino acids. Per germline, CDR1 ENHRY and CDR2 SYGVKD. V shed 4 bases and J 3 bases; nucleotides not matched to a gene: 5. The CDR3 loop is CAISAGTGIYEQYF. In DNA, the CDR3 is TGTGCCATCAGTGCCGGGACAGGCATCTACGAGCAGTACTTC.

This rearrangement joins TRBV5-1 to TRBJ1-5; the match to TRBD1 covers 9 bases. After removal of 0 bases from V and 5 bases from J, the junction contained 0 bases not matched to a gene. CDR1 and CDR2 from the germline V gene are SGHRS and YFSETQ. This CDR3 has 14 amino acids. The CDR3 nucleotides read TGCGCCAGCAGCTTGGGGGACAGGGATCAGCCCCAGCATTTT. It yields the protein CASSLGDRDQPQHF.

V usage is TRBV15 and J usage is TRBJ2-3; TRBD2 matches at 7 bases. The J segment lost 2 bases and the V segment lost 1 base, leaving 6 bases of the junction unmatched. Germline CDR1 is LNHNV and CDR2 is YYDKDF (reference sequence). The CDR3 runs to 16 residues. In nucleotides, the CDR3 is TGTGCCACCAGCAGAGGGCGGGGGATTAACACAGATACGCAGTATTTT. Its protein product is CATSRGRGINTDTQYF.

This sequence joins TRBV6-5 and TRBJ1-4, with 9 bases identical to TRBD1. Per the germline V gene, CDR1 is MNHEY and CDR2 is SVGAGI. This CDR3 has 15 amino acids. After removal of 6 bases from V and 7 bases from J, the junction contained 9 bases not matched to a gene. CDR3 sequence: CASRRSGQGTEKLFF. CDR3 coding DNA: TGTGCCAGCAGACGTTCCGGACAGGGGACTGAAAAACTGTTTTTT.

The CDR3 protein is CASSLPRQGYYEQYF. CDR3 DNA sequence: TGTGCCAGCAGTTTACCTCGACAGGGCTACTACGAGCAGTACTTC. V and J are TRBV28 and TRBJ2-7; 7 bases are a match to TRBD1. CDR1 and CDR2 (germline): MDHEN, SYDVKM. The CDR3 is 15 amino acids. With 2 bases clipped from V and 3 bases from J, the junction kept 7 bases outside the gene matches.